These T cell receptor beta chains were read from a single sample in a study of shared clonotypes between healthy human individuals. Clones were sequenced by immunoSEQ multiplex PCR, and TCRdb holds only the in-frame ones, with some missing. The sample holds some 2.1 million clones; 95% are singletons and the top ten take around 0.13%. The specimen sequenced was naive CD4+ T cells sorted from blood. These receptor sequences come from a man aged 18 to 29 in good health. CDR3s include the opening cysteine and the closing phenylalanine or tryptophan. D genes are given only for firm matches. Size is omitted from some rows. Given values are once, few, many or a class for expanded clones.

D,J,V,size,CDR3,DNA
-,TRBJ2-7,TRBV10-2,-,CASSERIYEQYF,TGCGCCAGCAGTGAGCGAATCTACGAGCAGTACTTC
-,TRBJ2-3,TRBV6-6,once,CASSYEGGRGDTQYF,TGTGCCAGCAGTTACGAGGGGGGACGAGGGGATACGCAGTATTTT
-,TRBJ2-1,TRBV7-9,-,CASSLPPGRGLYNEQFF,TGTGCCAGCAGCTTACCACCGGGCAGGGGTCTCTACAATGAGCAGTTCTTC
TRBD1,TRBJ2-6,TRBV5-4,-,CASSLGGTGGFGTGANVLTF,TGTGCCAGCAGCCTGGGAGGGACAGGGGGCTTCGGGACTGGGGCCAACGTCCTGACTTTC
-,TRBJ2-7,TRBV10-2,-,CASSEVYGQSYEQYF,TGCGCCAGCAGTGAGGTGTATGGACAGAGCTACGAGCAGTACTTC
-,TRBJ2-1,TRBV28,-,CASSAGSSYNEQFF,TGTGCCAGCAGTGCCGGGAGCTCCTACAATGAGCAGTTCTTC
-,TRBJ1-4,TRBV5-1,-,CASSSRGVDEKLFF,TGCGCCAGCAGCTCAAGGGGGGTTGATGAAAAACTGTTTTTT
-,TRBJ1-2,TRBV4-3,-,CASSQEGSGRGEGGYTF,TGCGCCAGCAGCCAAGAAGGCTCGGGCAGGGGAGAAGGTGGCTACACCTTC
-,TRBJ1-1,TRBV6-5,-,CASIMNTEAFF,TGTGCCAGCATCATGAACACTGAAGCTTTCTTT
TRBD1,TRBJ2-3,TRBV9,-,CASSVAFGTGGDTQYF,TGTGCCAGCAGCGTAGCCTTCGGGACAGGGGGTGATACGCAGTATTTT
-,TRBJ1-5,TRBV28,-,CASSLGTPSNQPQHF,TGTGCCAGCAGCCTGGGGACACCAAGCAATCAGCCCCAGCATTTT
TRBD2,TRBJ2-7,TRBV29-1,once,CSVVREPYEQYF,TGCAGCGTTGTGCGGGAGCCCTACGAGCAGTACTTC
TRBD1,TRBJ2-1,TRBV27,-,CASSLKAGTGGSEQFF,TGTGCCAGCAGTTTAAAGGCCGGGACAGGGGGGAGTGAGCAGTTCTTC
TRBD2,TRBJ2-7,TRBV5-6,-,CASSLWLAGSYEQYF,TGTGCCAGCAGCTTGTGGCTAGCGGGCTCCTACGAGCAGTACTTC
TRBD1,TRBJ2-7,TRBV18,few,CASSQGTGAYEQYF,TGTGCCAGCTCACAGGGGACAGGGGCCTACGAGCAGTACTTC
TRBD1,TRBJ1-4,TRBV19,-,CASSITGQGYEKLFF,TGTGCCAGTAGTATAACGGGACAGGGCTATGAAAAACTGTTTTTT
-,TRBJ1-1,TRBV15,-,CATSRDLVTEAFF,TGTGCCACCAGCAGAGATCTTGTCACTGAAGCTTTCTTT
-,TRBJ1-1,TRBV6-1,-,CASRQDNANTEAFF,TGTGCCAGCAGACAGGACAACGCTAACACTGAAGCTTTCTTT
-,TRBJ2-7,TRBV30,-,CAWSKGLAYEQYF,TGTGCCTGGAGTAAGGGGCTGGCCTACGAGCAGTACTTC
-,TRBJ1-1,TRBV28,-,CASSLRNTEAFF,TGTGCCAGCAGTTTGAGGAACACTGAAGCTTTCTTT
-,TRBJ1-3,TRBV18,-,CASSPGALVGNTIYF,TGTGCCAGCTCACCTGGGGCATTGGTTGGAAACACCATATATTTT
-,TRBJ1-2,TRBV19,-,CASTLTGYGYTF,TGTGCCAGTACCCTAACAGGTTATGGCTACACCTTC
TRBD2,TRBJ2-3,TRBV11-2,-,CASSLSGRGTDTQYF,TGTGCCAGCAGCTTATCAGGGAGGGGCACAGATACGCAGTATTTT
-,TRBJ2-5,TRBV7-9,-,CASSKTAKETQYF,TGTGCCAGCAGCAAGACAGCAAAAGAGACCCAGTACTTC
-,TRBJ1-4,TRBV28,-,CASSRGSLNEKLFF,TGTGCCAGCAGTCGTGGGAGCCTCAATGAAAAACTGTTTTTT
-,TRBJ2-2,TRBV7-2,-,CASSLAAGYTGELFF,TGTGCCAGCAGCTTAGCGGCGGGGTACACCGGGGAGCTGTTTTTT
-,TRBJ2-3,TRBV5-4,-,CASSLAERRTQYF,TGTGCCAGCAGCTTGGCCGAGCGGAGGACGCAGTATTTT
-,TRBJ2-7,TRBV7-9,-,CASSPDRDFSYEQYF,TGTGCCAGCAGCCCAGACAGGGACTTCTCCTACGAGCAGTACTTC
-,TRBJ2-3,TRBV7-7,once,CASSLSYSTDTQYF,TGTGCTAGCAGCTTAAGCTATAGCACAGATACGCAGTATTTT
-,TRBJ1-4,TRBV5-4,once,CASSLGRDSYNEKLFF,TGTGCCAGCAGCTTGGGTAGAGACAGCTATAATGAAAAACTGTTTTTT
-,TRBJ2-3,TRBV18,-,CASDSGTDTQYF,TGTGCCAGCGACTCAGGCACAGATACGCAGTATTTT
-,TRBJ1-6,TRBV28,-,CASSYNSPLHF,TGTGCCAGCAGTTATAATTCACCCCTCCACTTT
TRBD2,TRBJ2-7,TRBV7-8,once,CASSFATSGGTYEQYF,TGTGCCAGCAGCTTCGCGACTAGCGGGGGGACCTACGAGCAGTACTTC
TRBD1,TRBJ2-6,TRBV28,-,CASRHSRVTGQADPGANVLTF,TGTGCCAGCAGACACTCTCGGGTTACCGGACAGGCAGATCCTGGGGCCAACGTCCTGACTTTC
TRBD1,TRBJ2-3,TRBV5-1,-,CASSLAGQASLGDTQYF,TGCGCCAGCAGCTTGGCCGGACAGGCCTCTCTGGGGGATACGCAGTATTTT
-,TRBJ2-2,TRBV7-7,-,CASSAAAGTGELFF,TGTGCTAGCAGCGCGGCCGCGGGCACCGGGGAGCTGTTTTTT
TRBD1,TRBJ2-5,TRBV5-6,-,CASSLGPTGVQETQYF,TGTGCCAGCAGCTTAGGACCCACAGGGGTCCAAGAGACCCAGTACTTC
-,TRBJ1-1,TRBV6-1,-,CASSVGSEAFF,TGTGCCAGCAGTGTGGGCTCTGAAGCTTTCTTT
-,TRBJ1-1,TRBV9,-,CASSVGPPGYGTEAFF,TGTGCCAGCAGCGTAGGTCCTCCAGGGTATGGCACTGAAGCTTTCTTT
-,TRBJ1-1,TRBV4-1,-,CASSQEMGTGYTEAFF,TGCGCCAGCAGCCAAGAAATGGGGACGGGATACACTGAAGCTTTCTTT
-,TRBJ2-1,TRBV29-1,-,CSVGAYPSVGGNEQFF,TGCAGCGTTGGGGCCTACCCTAGCGTAGGTGGCAATGAGCAGTTCTTC
TRBD1,TRBJ2-5,TRBV27,-,CASSSQGVQETQYF,TGTGCCAGCAGTTCTCAGGGGGTACAAGAGACCCAGTACTTC
-,TRBJ2-1,TRBV10-3,once,CAIRNYNEQFF,TGTGCCATCAGGAACTACAATGAGCAGTTCTTC
-,TRBJ2-3,TRBV18,-,CASSPVKGLDTDTQYF,TGTGCCAGCTCGCCTGTCAAGGGGTTGGACACAGATACGCAGTATTTT
-,TRBJ1-4,TRBV11-3,-,CASSKSERATNEKLFF,TGTGCCAGCAGCAAGTCGGAACGTGCAACTAATGAAAAACTGTTTTTT
-,TRBJ2-1,TRBV4-3,-,CASSPLLEVGEQFF,TGCGCCAGCAGCCCCCTATTAGAGGTTGGGGAGCAGTTCTTC
-,TRBJ1-2,TRBV19,-,CASSTGQFGYTF,TGTGCCAGTAGTACGGGACAATTTGGCTACACCTTC
-,TRBJ2-2,TRBV2,-,CASSVGGSGELFF,TGTGCCAGCAGTGTTGGGGGCAGCGGGGAGCTGTTTTTT
-,TRBJ2-1,TRBV11-3,-,CASSPSTLGNEQFF,TGTGCCAGCAGCCCATCGACACTCGGCAATGAGCAGTTCTTC
-,TRBJ2-7,TRBV6-6,-,CASSYSAKQYF,TGTGCCAGCAGTTACTCGGCCAAGCAGTACTTC
-,TRBJ2-7,TRBV18,-,CASSPPAASSYEQYF,TGTGCCAGCTCACCACCGGCAGCTTCTAGCTACGAGCAGTACTTC
-,TRBJ1-5,TRBV6-1,-,CASSRASNQPQHF,TGTGCCAGCAGCCGGGCGAGCAATCAGCCCCAGCATTTT
-,TRBJ1-5,TRBV18,-,CASSSKDNQPQHF,TGTGCCAGCTCCTCAAAGGATAATCAGCCCCAGCATTTT
-,TRBJ2-2,TRBV7-8,-,CASSLASVNTGELFF,TGTGCCAGCAGCTTAGCGTCAGTGAACACCGGGGAGCTGTTTTTT
-,TRBJ2-7,TRBV21-1,-,CASSKYQDSYEQYF,TGTGCCAGCAGCAAATATCAGGACTCCTACGAGCAGTACTTC